The entry below gives a single T cell receptor (beta chain) sequence along with its context. Trimming removed 0 bases from V and 4 bases from J, with 6 bases in between. Looked up from germline, CDR1 is LGHDT and CDR2 is YNNKEL (reference sequence). The CDR3 length is 13 residues. Clones were read by immunoSEQ multiplex PCR, and TCRdb kept only the in-frame ones, dropping some. The table records roughly 75,000 clones, over 75% of them present only once. The data were obtained in a study of blood T cell repertoires in COVID-19. Study-level background: Researchers got acute and convalescent COVID-19 samples from the United States, Italy and Spain. In each case, the material was cDNA or gDNA derived from T cells, B-cell-depleted T cells, or PBMCs.

Material: peripheral blood. The rearrangement joins TRBV3-1 (or the pseudogene TRBV3-2) to TRBJ1-2; no definite D call. This sequence originates from a man between 45 and 60 years old with acute or convalescent COVID-19. CDR3 nucleotide sequence: TGTGCCAGCAGCCAAGAATCGGGCTATGGCTACACCTTC. Its translation: CASSQESGYGYTF.